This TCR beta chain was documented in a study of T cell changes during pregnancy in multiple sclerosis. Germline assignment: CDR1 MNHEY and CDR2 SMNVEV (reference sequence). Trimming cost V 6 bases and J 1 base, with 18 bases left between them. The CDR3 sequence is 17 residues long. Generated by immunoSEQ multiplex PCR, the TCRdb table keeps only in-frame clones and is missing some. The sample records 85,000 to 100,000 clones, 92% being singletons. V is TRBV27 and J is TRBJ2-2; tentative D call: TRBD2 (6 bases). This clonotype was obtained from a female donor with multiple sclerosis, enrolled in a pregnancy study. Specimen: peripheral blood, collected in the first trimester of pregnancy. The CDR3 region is CASRTILGGMNTGELFF. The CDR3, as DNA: TGTGCCAGCAGAACCATACTTGGCGGGATGAACACCGGGGAGCTGTTTTTT.